These 20 T cell receptor beta chains were all obtained from the same sample, sequenced in a study of radiotherapy plus CTLA-4 blockade in lung cancer. Sequencing was performed with immunoSEQ multiplex PCR; in TCRdb, only in-frame clones are kept and a portion is missing. The table records around 40,000 clones, around 85% of them present only once. The specimen comprised peripheral blood, sampled from a patient treated with radiotherapy plus ipilimumab. The receptors stem from a human donor with non-small cell lung cancer who had stable disease on radiotherapy plus ipilimumab.

This clone has just a few counts. The rearrangement uses TRBV4-2 and TRBJ2-7; 13 bases align to TRBD2. CDR1 and CDR2 from the germline V gene are LGHNA and YNFKEQ. CDR3 size: 18 residues. With V trimmed by 0 bases and J by 1 base, 6 bases remained unmatched. The DNA of the CDR3 is TGTGCCAGCAGCCAAGAAGGGGGACTAGCGGGGCTTTCCTACGAGCAGTACTTC. Encoded protein: CASSQEGGLAGLSYEQYF.

Comment on this clone: A junction boundary mismatches the germline segment, possibly from a read error. The chain links TRBV10-3 to TRBJ1-2, with D maybe TRBD1 (6 bases). The CDR3 covers 17 residues. CDR1 is ENHRY, CDR2 SYGVKD, per germline. The CDR3 DNA reads as TGTGCCATCAGTGATCGACCGGGGGGCAGGTTCTTCTATGGCCACACCTTC. Its translation: CAISDRPGGRFFYGHTF.

V and J are TRBV28 and TRBJ2-1; perhaps TRBD2 as D (5 bases). V was clipped by 4 bases and J by 4 bases, with 11 bases between them. Per the germline V gene, CDR1 is MDHEN and CDR2 is SYDVKM. The CDR3 length is 14 residues. CDR3 protein: CASSWMTIYNEQFF. DNA for the CDR3: TGTGCCAGCAGTTGGATGACTATTTACAATGAGCAGTTCTTC.

Within the sample, this clone is medium-sized. The chain links TRBV7-8 to TRBJ2-1; 7 bases match TRBD2. The germline V gene has CDR1 SGHVS and CDR2 FQNEAQ. V was clipped by 4 bases and J by 0 bases; unmatched bases: 6. The CDR3 has 16 residues. This chain's CDR3 is CASSSGLGASYNEQFF. The CDR3 DNA is TGTGCCAGCAGCTCAGGACTAGGAGCCTCCTACAATGAGCAGTTCTTC.

The chain couples TRBV29-1 to TRBJ1-1; no firm D call. Germline assignment: CDR1 SQVTM and CDR2 ANQGSEA. The CDR3 contains 12 residues. V lost 7 bases, J lost 1 base, and 10 bases lay in between. The CDR3 nucleotides are TGCAGCGATGGGCTACCGAACACTGAAGCTTTCTTT. Its translation: CSDGLPNTEAFF. Looking up the rest from reference TRBV29-1 and TRBJ1-1 gives the full variable domain: SAVISQKPSRDICQRGTSLTIQCQVDSQVTMMFWYRQQPGQSLTLIATANQGSEATYESGFVIDKFPISRPNLTFSTLTVSNMSPEDSSIYLCSDGLPNTEAFFGQGTRLTVV.

The chain has TRBV23-1 and TRBJ1-4, with 8 bases that match TRBD1. TRBV23-1 is filed as an ORF, its function uncertain. V lost 2 bases to trimming and J lost 8 bases; unmatched junction nucleotides: 7. This CDR3 is built from 15 residues. The CDR3 DNA sequence: TGCGCCAGCAGTCAAATGGACAGGGAGGGCGAAAAACTGTTTTTT. It is translated as CASSQMDREGEKLFF.

The V and J genes are TRBV28 and TRBJ1-1, with a tentative D call TRBD1 (6 bases). CDR3 length: 15 residues. Germline loops: CDR1 MDHEN, CDR2 SYDVKM. The V end lost 5 bases, the J end lost 2 bases, and 15 bases lay between the germline ends. CDR3 residues: CASSPGGGANTEAFF. The CDR3 nucleotides are TGTGCCAGCAGTCCTGGAGGGGGGGCAAACACTGAAGCTTTCTTT.

This chain joins TRBV19 and TRBJ1-1; 9 bases fit TRBD1. V was pared by 7 bases and J by 4 bases, with 16 bases of the junction left unmatched. The length of the CDR3 is 17 residues. CDR1 and CDR2 (germline): LNHDA, SQIVND (reference sequence). For the CDR3, the DNA is TGTGCCAGTACCCAAGTCCCCTACAGGGGGCGGGTCACTGAAGCTTTCTTT. Translation gives CASTQVPYRGRVTEAFF.

This clone was picked up one time. The chain employs TRBV6-5 and TRBJ1-3, with a tentative D call TRBD1 (6 bases). Deletions cut 6 bases from V and 8 bases from J, with 20 bases between. This CDR3 contains 15 residues. The germline gives CDR1 MNHEY, CDR2 SVGAGI. The CDR3 spells CASSVGGAGGDTIYF. The DNA of the CDR3 is TGTGCCAGCAGCGTAGGGGGAGCTGGGGGAGACACCATATATTTT.

The V gene is TRBV5-4, the J gene TRBJ2-7; 9 nucleotides match TRBD2. V gave up 5 bases and J gave up 4 bases; unmatched junction bases: 16. Germline values: CDR1 SGHNT, CDR2 YYREEE (reference sequence). This CDR3 is built from 17 residues. CDR3 amino acids: CASSWLAGRGRDYEQYF. CDR3 DNA sequence: TGTGCCAGCAGTTGGCTAGCGGGAAGGGGTCGGGATTACGAGCAGTACTTC.

This clone was observed a handful of times. At the DNA level, this CDR3 is encoded by other sequences in the same sample as well. This chain connects TRBV7-3 to TRBJ2-7; 7 nucleotides line up with TRBD1. Unmatched junction bases numbered 4, after V lost 0 bases and J lost 2 bases. Germline V gene lookup returns CDR1 SGHTA and CDR2 FQGTGA. This CDR3 has 15 residues. CDR3: CASSLTGTATYEQYF. The CDR3 bases are TGTGCCAGCAGCTTAACCGGGACAGCTACCTACGAGCAGTACTTC.

The chain is built from TRBV7-2 and TRBJ2-2, with D possibly TRBD1 on 6 matching bases. This CDR3 region has 14 residues. From germline, CDR1 is SGHTA and CDR2 FQGNSA. V shed 4 bases and J shed 5 bases, with 11 bases lying between them. The CDR3 loop reads CASSWQGSTGELFF. As DNA, the CDR3 is TGTGCCAGCAGCTGGCAGGGGAGTACCGGGGAGCTGTTTTTT.

The chain employs TRBV7-2 and TRBJ2-3, with 12 nucleotides matching TRBD2. Germline CDR1 and CDR2: SGHTA and FQGNSA. Trimming at V came to 4 bases and at J to 1 base, leaving 3 bases not matched to a gene. The CDR3 covers 16 residues. This CDR3 reads CASSSRLAGGTDTQYF. DNA of the CDR3: TGTGCCAGCAGCTCGAGACTAGCGGGAGGCACAGATACGCAGTATTTT.

The chain recombines TRBV11-1 with TRBJ2-3, with D perhaps matching TRBD1 (6 bases). V dropped 5 bases and J dropped 2 bases, with 20 bases sitting between them. Germline-derived CDR1 and CDR2 are SGHAT and FQDESV (reference sequence). The CDR3 extends over 17 amino acids. The CDR3 DNA is TGTGCCAGCAGCCGAGGTTCACAGGGACATCCCACAGATACGCAGTATTTT. Encoded protein: CASSRGSQGHPTDTQYF. The full variable domain, completed using reference TRBV11-1 and TRBJ2-3, is EAEVAQSPRYKITEKSQAVAFWCDPISGHATLYWYRQILGQGPELLVQFQDESVVDDSQLPKDRFSAERLKGVDSTLKIQPAELGDSAMYLCASSRGSQGHPTDTQYFGPGTRLTVL.

The chain has TRBV2 and TRBJ2-3; D is ambiguous. The CDR3 consists of 15 residues. Germline CDR1 SNHLY, CDR2 FYNNEI. V lost 6 bases, J lost 0 bases, and 13 bases lay in between. CDR3 DNA: TGTGCCAGCAGGATCTCCGACATTAGCACAGATACGCAGTATTTT. Translated, it gives CASRISDISTDTQYF.

The chain combines TRBV5-6 with TRBJ2-2, with D possibly TRBD1 on 5 matching bases. The germline CDR1 and CDR2 sequences are SGHDT and YYEEEE. The ends were cut back, 6 bases at V and 6 bases at J, with 12 bases in the middle. The CDR3 length is 13 residues. CDR3 nucleotide sequence: TGTGCCAGCACCCCAGGGTGGGCCGGGGAGCTGTTTTTT. Protein sequence: CASTPGWAGELFF.

The chain combines TRBV7-8 with TRBJ2-1; 14 nucleotides align to TRBD2. The CDR3 has 17 amino acids. V shed 6 bases and J 4 bases; nucleotides not matched to a gene: 8. Looked up from germline, CDR1 is SGHVS and CDR2 is FQNEAQ. The CDR3 DNA reads as TGTGCCAGCAGACCAGGCCGGACTAGCGGGAGGTACAATGAGCAGTTCTTC. Residues: CASRPGRTSGRYNEQFF.

V and J are TRBV10-1 and TRBJ2-7, with 8 bases lining up with TRBD1. J lost 5 bases, V lost 0 bases, and 12 bases had no gene match. CDR3 length: 17 amino acids. Germline values: CDR1 WNHNN, CDR2 SYGVQD (reference sequence). The CDR3 here is CASSESTRGQGRNEQYF. In nucleotides, the CDR3 is TGCGCCAGCAGTGAGTCGACTCGAGGACAGGGAAGGAACGAGCAGTACTTC.

The genes are TRBV10-3 and TRBJ1-1; no reliable D call. The CDR3 contains 15 residues. Trimming left V 0 bases short and J 3 bases short, with 11 bases between. Germline V gene lookup returns CDR1 ENHRY and CDR2 SYGVKD. CDR3 DNA sequence: TGTGCCATCAGTGAGTCGGCAGGCGCTTACACTGAAGCTTTCTTT. This sequence encodes CAISESAGAYTEAFF.

This chain connects TRBV19 to TRBJ1-2, with 7 bases that match TRBD1. V trimming: 7 bases; J trimming: 1 base; junction bases outside the gene matches: 15. The CDR3 sequence is 17 residues long. The germline CDR1 and CDR2 sequences are LNHDA and SQIVND (reference sequence). The CDR3 region is CASNEWTGYPDNYGYTF. CDR3 nucleotide sequence: TGTGCCAGTAATGAATGGACAGGATATCCAGATAACTATGGCTACACCTTC. Combining the CDR3 with reference TRBV19 and TRBJ1-2 gives the whole variable domain DGGITQSPKYLFRKEGQNVTLSCEQNLNHDAMYWYRQDPGQGLRLIYYSQIVNDFQKGDIAEGYSVSREKKESFPLTVTSAQKNPTAFYLCASNEWTGYPDNYGYTFGSGTRLTVV.